One sample yielded the 2 T cell receptor beta chains listed below, sequenced in a study of cytomegalovirus exposure and HLA in healthy donors. Use of 60 Vbeta and 13 Jbeta primers characterized the PCR. Produced via immunoSEQ multiplex PCR; TCRdb's table is partial and in-frame only. There are under 170,000 clones in the sample; 79% occur only once, and around 6.5% lies in the top ten. Sequenced material: PBMCs. The source is a man in his forties or fifties in good health and CMV-seropositive.

This chain joins TRBV29-1 and TRBJ2-2, with TRBD2 matching 7 bases. The CDR3 is 13 residues long. V lost 4 bases to trimming and J lost 6 bases; unmatched junction nucleotides: 5. Germline CDR1 is SQVTM and CDR2 is ANQGSEA. Here the CDR3 DNA reads TGCAGCGTTGGGGGAGGGGCGGCCGGGGAGCTGTTTTTT. Encoded protein: CSVGGGAAGELFF.

This chain links TRBV25-1 with TRBJ1-2; 10 bases align to TRBD1. Unmatched junction bases numbered 5, after V lost 4 bases and J lost 3 bases. This CDR3 comprises 15 residues. The V gene's germline CDR1 is MGHDK and CDR2 SYGVNS. The CDR3: CASSGTGGSDYGYTF. The DNA of the CDR3 is TGTGCCAGCAGTGGGACAGGGGGGTCTGACTATGGCTACACCTTC.